This TCR beta chain originates from a study of cytotoxic CD8 clonotypes in ibrutinib-treated CLL (dated by TCRdb to the early 2020s). Background for the entire study: The cohort was composed of approximately 11 relapsed/refractory and roughly 14 treatment-naive patients; IGHV unmutated status was identified in some 17 patients. Responses were partial in about 25 patients and complete in 2; after median about 68 months follow-up, about 14 stayed in remission and around 12 progressed. Of the approximately 94 people in the trial, 26 had longitudinal samples available. On average, each sample yielded 250,000 to 300,000 productive templates and around 98,000 productive rearrangements. Cryopreserved peripheral blood mononuclear cells were collected before treatment, at response, and at either disease progression or sustained remission. Response samples were taken after a median of about a year on treatment, ranging from about 6 to 40 months. Broad study findings and their caveats: Sustained-remission and progressing patients did not have matched sampling times, and lymph node repertoires were not examined. Baseline clonality was found to be higher than that of age-matched healthy donors and was strongly correlated with circulating CD8+ T-cell counts. Clonality rose at ibrutinib response, remained stable during sustained remission, and dropped back toward baseline at progression. Public clonotypes were rare and either shrank or stayed stable during treatment, and the rise in clonality at ibrutinib response reflected expansion of private clonotypes.

A MiSeq instrument was used for deep resolution sequencing, which targeted depths ranging from 1 in 1 million up to 1 in 200,000 T cells, with coverage averaging 10x for each clonotype. The immunoSEQ hsTCRB Kit was used to generate TCR beta libraries. The paper's processing steps were these. ImmunoSEQ Data Assistant and ImmunoSEQ Analyzer were used for data analysis, and V, D and J genes were assigned according to IMGT definitions. Clonality, with values ranging from 0 to 1, was calculated as one minus the normalized Shannon entropy of productive rearrangement frequencies. Only overrepresented clonotypes making up at least 0.05% of each patient's repertoire were included in the public clonotype analysis. Repertoires from 10 to 15 age-matched healthy donors in immuneACCESS were used as clonality controls. TCRdb limited this immuneACCESS table to in-frame rearrangements with V and J called. A share of clones is missing; checked studies link under half to unresolved V genes, and the rest is unexplained. The D gene and trimming were derived from the DNA, and the V and J assignments and clone size from that table. The sample profile shows around 310,000 clones; about 80% of them were found once. The leading ten clones occupy over 6.5% of the sample.

Comment on this clone: Its antigen is currently not known. There are no base qualities to consult, and no much larger clone falls within one base.

The V end loses 7 bases and the J end loses 6 bases, and a stretch of 15 bases separates them. Inclusive of the bounding cysteine and phenylalanine, the CDR3 is 13 residues long. Only CDR3 DNA is held: 39 bases, read in frame from base 1. According to the germline V gene, CDR1 reads SGDLS and CDR2 reads YYNGEE. For TCR beta library preparation, approximately 2 micrograms of genomic DNA were isolated from cryopreserved PBMCs. Longitudinal blood samples from CLL patients on ibrutinib monotherapy underwent high-throughput TCR beta sequencing. The patients were enrolled in a single-center, open-label phase 2 trial of ibrutinib monotherapy.

This receptor was taken from a human donor with chronic lymphocytic leukemia. Source: PBMCs, taken before ibrutinib treatment. The chain uses TRBV9 and TRBJ2-3, and TRBD2 may be the D gene, going by 6 matching bases. In nucleotide form, the sequence is TGTGCCAGCCGTCCGGGAGCGTCGGATACGCAGTATTTT. It specifies CASRPGASDTQYF.